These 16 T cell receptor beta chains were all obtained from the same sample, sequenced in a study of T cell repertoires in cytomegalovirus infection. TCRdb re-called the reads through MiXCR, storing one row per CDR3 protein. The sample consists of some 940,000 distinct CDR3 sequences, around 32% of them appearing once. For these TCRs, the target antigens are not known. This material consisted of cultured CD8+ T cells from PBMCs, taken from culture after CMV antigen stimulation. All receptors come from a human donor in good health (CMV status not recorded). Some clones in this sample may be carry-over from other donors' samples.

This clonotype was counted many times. CDR3 sequence (DNA): TGTGCCAGTAAAGAAGTGAGCTCCTATAATTCACCCCTCCACTTT. Residues: CASKEVSSYNSPLHF. The rearrangement uses TRBV19 and TRBJ1-6; D not resolved. V lost 7 bases to trimming and J lost 0 bases, with 10 bases between them. Germline CDR1 reads LNHDA; CDR2 reads SQIVND (reference sequence). This CDR3 spans 15 amino acids. Complete variable domain (other parts from reference TRBV19 and TRBJ1-6): DGGITQSPKYLFRKEGQNVTLSCEQNLNHDAMYWYRQDPGQGLRLIYYSQIVNDFQKGDIAEGYSVSREKKESFPLTVTSAQKNPTAFYLCASKEVSSYNSPLHFGNGTRLTVT.

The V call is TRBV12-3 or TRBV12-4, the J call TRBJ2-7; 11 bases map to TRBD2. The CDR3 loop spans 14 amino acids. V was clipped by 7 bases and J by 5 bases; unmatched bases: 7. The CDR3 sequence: CASILSGGEDEQYF. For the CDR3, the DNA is TGTGCCAGCATCCTTAGCGGGGGGGAGGACGAGCAGTACTTC.

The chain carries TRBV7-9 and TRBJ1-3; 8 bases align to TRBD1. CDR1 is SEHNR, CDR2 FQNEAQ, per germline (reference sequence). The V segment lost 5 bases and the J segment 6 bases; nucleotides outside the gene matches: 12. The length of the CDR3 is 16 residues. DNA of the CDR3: TGTGCCAGCAGCCCGGACGAGGGGACAGGCCCAAACACCATATATTTT. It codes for CASSPDEGTGPNTIYF.

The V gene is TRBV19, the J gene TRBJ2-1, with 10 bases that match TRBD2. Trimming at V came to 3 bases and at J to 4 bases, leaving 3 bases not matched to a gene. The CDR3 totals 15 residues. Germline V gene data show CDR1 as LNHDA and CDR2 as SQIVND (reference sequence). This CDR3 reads CASSMGSGGYNEQFF. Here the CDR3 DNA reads TGTGCCAGTAGTATGGGTAGCGGGGGGTACAATGAGCAGTTCTTC.

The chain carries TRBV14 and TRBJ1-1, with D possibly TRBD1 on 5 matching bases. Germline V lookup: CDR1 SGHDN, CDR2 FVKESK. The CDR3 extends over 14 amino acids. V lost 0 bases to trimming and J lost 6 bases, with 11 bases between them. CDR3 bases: TGTGCCAGCAGCCAAGACGAGAGGGGCGCTGAAGCTTTCTTT. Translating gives CASSQDERGAEAFF.

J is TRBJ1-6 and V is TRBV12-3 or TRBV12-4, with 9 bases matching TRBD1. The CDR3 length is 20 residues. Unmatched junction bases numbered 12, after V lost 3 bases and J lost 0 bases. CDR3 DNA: TGTGCCAGCAGTTTTTTGCTGGGACAGGGCCCAAGCTCCTATAATTCACCCCTCCACTTT. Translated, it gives CASSFLLGQGPSSYNSPLHF.

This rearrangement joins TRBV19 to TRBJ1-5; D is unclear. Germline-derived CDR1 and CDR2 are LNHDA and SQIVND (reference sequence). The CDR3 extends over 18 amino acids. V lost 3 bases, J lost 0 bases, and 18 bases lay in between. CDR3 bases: TGTGCCAGTAGTATGAACCTGGTTTTGCCAGTTAGCAATCAGCCCCAGCATTTT. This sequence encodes CASSMNLVLPVSNQPQHF.

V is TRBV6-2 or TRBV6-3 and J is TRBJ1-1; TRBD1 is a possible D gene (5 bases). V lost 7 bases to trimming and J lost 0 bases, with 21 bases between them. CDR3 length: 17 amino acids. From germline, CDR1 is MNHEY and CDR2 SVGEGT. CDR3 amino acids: CASTRGRDEAMNTEAFF. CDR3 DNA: TGTGCCAGCACCCGTGGCAGGGATGAAGCAATGAACACTGAAGCTTTCTTT.

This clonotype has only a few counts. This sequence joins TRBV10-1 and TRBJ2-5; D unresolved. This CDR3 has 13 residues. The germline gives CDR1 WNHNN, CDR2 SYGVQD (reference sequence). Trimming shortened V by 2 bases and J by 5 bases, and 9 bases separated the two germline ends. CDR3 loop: CASSEPNEETQYF. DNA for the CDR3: TGCGCCAGCAGTGAGCCTAACGAGGAGACCCAGTACTTC.

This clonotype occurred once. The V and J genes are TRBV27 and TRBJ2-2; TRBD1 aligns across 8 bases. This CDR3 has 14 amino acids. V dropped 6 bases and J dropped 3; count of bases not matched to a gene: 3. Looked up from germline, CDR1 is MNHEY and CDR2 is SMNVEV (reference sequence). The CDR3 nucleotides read TGTGCCAGCAGATCAGGGGGCTACACCGGGGAGCTGTTTTTT. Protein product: CASRSGGYTGELFF.

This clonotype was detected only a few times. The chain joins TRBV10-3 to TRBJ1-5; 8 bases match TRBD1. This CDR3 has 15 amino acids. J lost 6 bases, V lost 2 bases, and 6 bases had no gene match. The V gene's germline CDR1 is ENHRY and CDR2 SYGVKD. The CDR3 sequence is CAISEDRGSSQPQHF. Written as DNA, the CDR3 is TGTGCCATCAGTGAGGACAGGGGTTCCAGTCAGCCCCAGCATTTT.

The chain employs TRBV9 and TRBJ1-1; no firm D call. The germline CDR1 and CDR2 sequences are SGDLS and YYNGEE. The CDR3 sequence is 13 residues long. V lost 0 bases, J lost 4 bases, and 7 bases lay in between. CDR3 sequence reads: CASSVGRTTEAFF. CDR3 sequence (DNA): TGTGCCAGCAGCGTAGGCCGTACCACTGAAGCTTTCTTT.

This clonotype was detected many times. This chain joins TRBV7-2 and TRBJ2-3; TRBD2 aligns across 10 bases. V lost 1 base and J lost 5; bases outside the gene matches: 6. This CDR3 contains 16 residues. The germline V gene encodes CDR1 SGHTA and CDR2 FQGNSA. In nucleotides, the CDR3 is TGTGCCAGCAGCTTAGACCAGCGGGGGGGCGGAGATACGCAGTATTTT. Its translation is CASSLDQRGGGDTQYF.

DNA for the CDR3: TGCGCCAGCAGCTTGATAGGGGGCAACGAGCAGTACGTC. It specifies CASSLIGGNEQYV. V is TRBV5-1 and J is TRBJ2-7, with TRBD1 matching over 7 bases. Trimming cost V 1 base and J 5 bases; bases outside gene matches: 3. This CDR3 region has 13 residues. CDR1 is SGHRS and CDR2 is YFSETQ in the germline V gene.

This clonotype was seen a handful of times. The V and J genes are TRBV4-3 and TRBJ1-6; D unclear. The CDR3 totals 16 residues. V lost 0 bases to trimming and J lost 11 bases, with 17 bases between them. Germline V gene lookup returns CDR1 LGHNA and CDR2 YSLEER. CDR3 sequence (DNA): TGCGCCAGCAGCCAAGATCACAGATCGGGGTTGACACCCCTCCACTTT. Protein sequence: CASSQDHRSGLTPLHF.

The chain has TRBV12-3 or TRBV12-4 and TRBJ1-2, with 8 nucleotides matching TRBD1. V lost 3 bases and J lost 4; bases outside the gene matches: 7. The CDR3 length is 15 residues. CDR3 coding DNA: TGTGCCAGCAGTTTCTTTCCAGGGGGCAGCTATGGCTACACCTTC. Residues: CASSFFPGGSYGYTF.